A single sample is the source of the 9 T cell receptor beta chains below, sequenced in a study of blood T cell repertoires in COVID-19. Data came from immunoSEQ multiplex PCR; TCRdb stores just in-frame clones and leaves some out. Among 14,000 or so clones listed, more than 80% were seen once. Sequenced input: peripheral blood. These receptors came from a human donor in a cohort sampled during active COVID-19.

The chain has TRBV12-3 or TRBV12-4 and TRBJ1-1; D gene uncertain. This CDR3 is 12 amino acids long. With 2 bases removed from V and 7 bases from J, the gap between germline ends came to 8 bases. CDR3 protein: CASSLSSVEAFF. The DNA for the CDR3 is TGTGCCAGCAGTTTAAGTTCAGTTGAAGCTTTCTTT.

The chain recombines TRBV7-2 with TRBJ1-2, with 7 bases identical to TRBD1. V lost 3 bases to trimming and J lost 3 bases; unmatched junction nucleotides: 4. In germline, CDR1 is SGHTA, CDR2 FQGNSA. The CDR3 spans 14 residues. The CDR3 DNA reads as TGTGCCAGCAGCTTTGGGACAGTTGACTATGGCTACACCTTC. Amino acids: CASSFGTVDYGYTF. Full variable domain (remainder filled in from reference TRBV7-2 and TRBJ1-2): GAGVSQSPSNKVTEKGKDVELRCDPISGHTALYWYRQSLGQGLEFLIYFQGNSAPDKSGLPSDRFSAERTGGSVSTLTIQRTQQEDSAVYLCASSFGTVDYGYTFGSGTRLTVV.

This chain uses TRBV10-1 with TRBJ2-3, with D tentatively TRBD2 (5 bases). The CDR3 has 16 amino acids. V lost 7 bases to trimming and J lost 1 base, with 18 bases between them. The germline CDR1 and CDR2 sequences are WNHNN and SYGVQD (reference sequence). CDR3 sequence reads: CASKPGEEAGTDTQYF. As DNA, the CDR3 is TGCGCCAGCAAACCCGGGGAAGAGGCAGGCACAGATACGCAGTATTTT.

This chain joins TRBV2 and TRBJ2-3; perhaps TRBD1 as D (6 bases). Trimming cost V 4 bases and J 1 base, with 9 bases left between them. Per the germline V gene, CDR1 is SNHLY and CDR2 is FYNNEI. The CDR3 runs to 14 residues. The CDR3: CASSGTVGTDTQYF. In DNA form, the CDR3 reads TGTGCCAGCAGTGGGACAGTAGGCACAGATACGCAGTATTTT.

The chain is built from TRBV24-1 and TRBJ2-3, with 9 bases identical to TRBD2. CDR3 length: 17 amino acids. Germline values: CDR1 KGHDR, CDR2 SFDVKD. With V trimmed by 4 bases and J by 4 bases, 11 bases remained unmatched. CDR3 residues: CATSEVLAGSHPDTQYF. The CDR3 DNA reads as TGTGCCACCAGTGAAGTTCTAGCGGGATCCCATCCAGATACGCAGTATTTT.

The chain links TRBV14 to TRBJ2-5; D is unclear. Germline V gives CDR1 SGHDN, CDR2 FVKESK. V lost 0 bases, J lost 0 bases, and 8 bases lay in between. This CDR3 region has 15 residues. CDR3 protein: CASSQDDRDQETQYF. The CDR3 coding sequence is TGTGCCAGCAGCCAAGATGACCGGGACCAAGAGACCCAGTACTTC.

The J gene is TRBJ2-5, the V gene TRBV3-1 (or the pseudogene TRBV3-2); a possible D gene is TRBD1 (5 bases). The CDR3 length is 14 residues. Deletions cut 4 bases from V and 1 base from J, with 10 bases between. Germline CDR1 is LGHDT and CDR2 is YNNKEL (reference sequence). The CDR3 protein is CASSPSQGQETQYF. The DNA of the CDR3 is TGTGCCAGCAGCCCCTCCCAGGGCCAAGAGACCCAGTACTTC.

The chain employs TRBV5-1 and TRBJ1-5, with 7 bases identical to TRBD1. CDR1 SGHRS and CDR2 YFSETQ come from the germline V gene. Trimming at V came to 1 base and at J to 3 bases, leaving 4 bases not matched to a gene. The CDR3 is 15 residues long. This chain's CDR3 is CASSLTTGYNQPQHF. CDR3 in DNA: TGCGCCAGCAGCTTGACGACAGGGTACAATCAGCCCCAGCATTTT.

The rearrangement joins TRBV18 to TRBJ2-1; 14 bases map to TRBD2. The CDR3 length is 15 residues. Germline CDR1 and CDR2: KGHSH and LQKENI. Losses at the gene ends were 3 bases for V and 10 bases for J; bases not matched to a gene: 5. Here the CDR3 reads CASSPVTSGGGEQFF. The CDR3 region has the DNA TGTGCCAGCTCACCTGTGACTAGCGGGGGGGGCGAGCAGTTCTTC. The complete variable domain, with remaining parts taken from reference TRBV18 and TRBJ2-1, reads NAGVMQNPRHLVRRRGQEARLRCSPMKGHSHVYWYRQLPEEGLKFMVYLQKENIIDESGMPKERFSAEFPKEGPSILRIQQVVRGDSAAYFCASSPVTSGGGEQFFGPGTRLTVL.